The clone carrying this T cell receptor beta chain was counted many times. Its target is not known. This sample's time point: newly diagnosed GD, antithyroid drugs for less than 3 months. There was RNA extracted from PBMCs, and the TCR library was made from it. The data were taken from a study of regulatory T cells in long-lasting Graves disease. Study-level results: New patients shared fewer public clonotypes (approximately 970) than persistent patients did (roughly 2,500). TRBV28, TRBJ1-2 and TRBJ2-5 were favored in persistent disease. Results may be inaccurate due to the small sample size.

Germline loops: CDR1 SGHTA, CDR2 FQGNSA. The CDR3 has 13 amino acids. V trimming: 5 bases; J trimming: 6 bases; junction bases outside the gene matches: 6. Combining iRepertoire HTBI primers with Arm-PCR of CDR3 regions, the authors built TCR beta libraries. TCRdb passed the multiplex PCR reads through MiXCR, listing each CDR3 protein once. The sample carries 300,000 to 400,000 distinct CDR3 sequences, around 16% recorded once. The TCR was taken from a female donor with Graves disease. The sample here was peripheral blood mononuclear cells (PBMCs), taken at new diagnosis, from a patient treated with antithyroid drugs. The V call is TRBV7-2, the J call TRBJ2-7, with 8 bases aligning to TRBD1. This chain's CDR3 is CASSQWTGLEQYF. The CDR3 DNA follows: TGTGCCAGCAGCCAATGGACAGGGCTCGAGCAGTACTTC.